This T cell receptor beta chain is from a study of cytomegalovirus exposure and HLA in healthy donors. Study observations and caveats: CMV antigen specificity of a few CMV-associated chains was confirmed in vitro. The authors considered a cluster of highly shared sequence variants likely to be a sequencing artifact. The study dropped some indistinguishable V segments, TRBV6-2 and TRBV6-3 among them.

This clone has a handful of counts. Antigen specificity is unknown. Trimming took 6 bases from V and 9 from J, leaving 17 bases between them. This CDR3 comprises 13 residues. Looked up from germline, CDR1 is MNHEY and CDR2 is SVGAGI. The primer mix had 60 Vbeta and 13 Jbeta primers. In the original workflow: The count from a later analysis was about 80 million unique TCR beta chains, around 10 million of them shared. The table came from immunoSEQ multiplex PCR; TCRdb's copy has only in-frame clones and leaves some out. V and J calls and clone size are those listed in that table; D and trimming were worked out from the DNA. Among about 160,000 clones, about three quarters were seen once, and the ten largest hold 4% to 5%.

V is TRBV6-5 and J is TRBJ1-2; the D gene is possibly TRBD1 (6 bases). The receptor's source is a man aged 18 to 30 in good health and CMV-seropositive. The sample consisted of PBMCs. The CDR3 nucleotides are TGTGCCAGCAGCCTTGGGGGGGCAGACAGCTACACCTTC. Translation: CASSLGGADSYTF.